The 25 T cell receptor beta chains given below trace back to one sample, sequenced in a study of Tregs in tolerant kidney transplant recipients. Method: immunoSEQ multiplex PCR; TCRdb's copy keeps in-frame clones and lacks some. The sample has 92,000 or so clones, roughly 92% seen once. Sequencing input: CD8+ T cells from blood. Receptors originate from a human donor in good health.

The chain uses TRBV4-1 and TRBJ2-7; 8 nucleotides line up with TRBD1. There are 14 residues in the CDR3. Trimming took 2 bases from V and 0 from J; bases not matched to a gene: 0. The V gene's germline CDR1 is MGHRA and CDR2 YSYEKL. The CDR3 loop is CASSQTGGSYEQYF. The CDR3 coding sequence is TGCGCCAGCAGCCAAACAGGGGGCTCCTACGAGCAGTACTTC.

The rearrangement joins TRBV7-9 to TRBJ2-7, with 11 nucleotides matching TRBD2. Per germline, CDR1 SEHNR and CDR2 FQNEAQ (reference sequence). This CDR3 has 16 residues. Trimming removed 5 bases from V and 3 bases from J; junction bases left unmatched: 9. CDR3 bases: TGTGCCAGCAGCCCCGTCGGGGGACTAGCGGACTACGAGCAGTACTTC. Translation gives CASSPVGGLADYEQYF. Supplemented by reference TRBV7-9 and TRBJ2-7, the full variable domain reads DTGVSQNPRHKITKRGQNVTFRCDPISEHNRLYWYRQTLGQGPEFLTYFQNEAQLEKSRLLSDRFSAERPKGSFSTLEIQRTEQGDSAMYLCASSPVGGLADYEQYFGPGTRLTVT.

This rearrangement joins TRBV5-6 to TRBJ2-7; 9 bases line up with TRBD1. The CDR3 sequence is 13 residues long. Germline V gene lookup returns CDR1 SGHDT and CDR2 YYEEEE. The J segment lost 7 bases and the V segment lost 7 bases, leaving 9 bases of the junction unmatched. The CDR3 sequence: CASVPAGQGEQYF. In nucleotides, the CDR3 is TGTGCCAGCGTTCCGGCGGGACAGGGAGAGCAGTACTTC.

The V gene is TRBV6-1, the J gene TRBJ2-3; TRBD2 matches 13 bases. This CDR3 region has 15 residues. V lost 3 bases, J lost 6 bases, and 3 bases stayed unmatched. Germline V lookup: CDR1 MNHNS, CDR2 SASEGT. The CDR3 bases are TGTGCCAGCAGTGACACTAGCGGGGGGGCCGATACGCAGTATTTT. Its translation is CASSDTSGGADTQYF.

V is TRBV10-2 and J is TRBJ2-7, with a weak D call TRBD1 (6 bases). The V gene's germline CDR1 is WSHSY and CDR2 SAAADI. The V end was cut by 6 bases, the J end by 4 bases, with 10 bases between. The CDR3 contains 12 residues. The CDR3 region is CASSTGIYEQYF. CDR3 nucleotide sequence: TGCGCCAGCAGCACAGGGATATACGAGCAGTACTTC.

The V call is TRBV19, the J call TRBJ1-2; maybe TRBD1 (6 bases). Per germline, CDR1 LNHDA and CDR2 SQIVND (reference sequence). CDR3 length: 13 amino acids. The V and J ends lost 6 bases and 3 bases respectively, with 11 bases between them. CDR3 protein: CASRPGEYYGYTF. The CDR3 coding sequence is TGTGCCAGTAGACCAGGGGAATACTATGGCTACACCTTC. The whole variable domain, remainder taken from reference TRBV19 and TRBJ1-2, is DGGITQSPKYLFRKEGQNVTLSCEQNLNHDAMYWYRQDPGQGLRLIYYSQIVNDFQKGDIAEGYSVSREKKESFPLTVTSAQKNPTAFYLCASRPGEYYGYTFGSGTRLTVV.

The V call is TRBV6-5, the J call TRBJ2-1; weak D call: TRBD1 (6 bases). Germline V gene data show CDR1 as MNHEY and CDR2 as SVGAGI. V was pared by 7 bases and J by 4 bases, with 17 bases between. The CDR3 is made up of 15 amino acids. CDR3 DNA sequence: TGTGCCAGCACCCCACAGGGCCCCCGTTACAATGAGCAGTTCTTC. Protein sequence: CASTPQGPRYNEQFF.

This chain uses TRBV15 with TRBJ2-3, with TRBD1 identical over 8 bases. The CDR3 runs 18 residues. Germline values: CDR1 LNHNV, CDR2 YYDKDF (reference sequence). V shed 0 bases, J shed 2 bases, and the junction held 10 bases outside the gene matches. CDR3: CATSRDPPRDRSTDTQYF. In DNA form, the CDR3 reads TGTGCCACCAGCAGAGATCCCCCACGGGACAGGTCCACAGATACGCAGTATTTT.

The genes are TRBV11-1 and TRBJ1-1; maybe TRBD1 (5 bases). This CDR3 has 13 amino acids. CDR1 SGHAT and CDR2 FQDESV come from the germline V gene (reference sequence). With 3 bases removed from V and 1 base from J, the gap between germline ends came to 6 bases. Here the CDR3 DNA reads TGTGCCAGCAGCTTTGGGGGGAACACTGAAGCTTTCTTT. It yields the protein CASSFGGNTEAFF.

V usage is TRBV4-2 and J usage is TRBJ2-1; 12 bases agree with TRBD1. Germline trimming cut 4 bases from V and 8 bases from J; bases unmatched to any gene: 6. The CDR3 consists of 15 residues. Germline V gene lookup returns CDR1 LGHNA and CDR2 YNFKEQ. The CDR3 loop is CASSRGTGGLDEQFF. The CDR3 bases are TGTGCCAGCAGCCGAGGGACAGGGGGCTTGGATGAGCAGTTCTTC.

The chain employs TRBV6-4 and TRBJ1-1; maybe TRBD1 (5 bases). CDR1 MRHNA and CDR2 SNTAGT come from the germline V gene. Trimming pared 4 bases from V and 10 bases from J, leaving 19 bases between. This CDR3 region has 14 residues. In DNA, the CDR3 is TGTGCCAGCAGTGGAATTTGTAGCGGGGGAATAGCTTTCTTT. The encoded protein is CASSGICSGGIAFF.

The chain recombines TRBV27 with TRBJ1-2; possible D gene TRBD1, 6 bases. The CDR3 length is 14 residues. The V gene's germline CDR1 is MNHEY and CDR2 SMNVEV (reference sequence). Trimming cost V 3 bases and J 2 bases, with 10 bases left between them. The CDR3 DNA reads TGTGCCAGCAGTTTTGGACAGCTCAACTATGGCTACACCTTC. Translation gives CASSFGQLNYGYTF.

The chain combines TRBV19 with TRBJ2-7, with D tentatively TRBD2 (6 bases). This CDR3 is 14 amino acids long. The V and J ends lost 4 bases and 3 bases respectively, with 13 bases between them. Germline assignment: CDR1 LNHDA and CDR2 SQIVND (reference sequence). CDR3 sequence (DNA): TGTGCCAGTAGTAGCTCGCGGGGAGACTACGAGCAGTACTTC. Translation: CASSSSRGDYEQYF.

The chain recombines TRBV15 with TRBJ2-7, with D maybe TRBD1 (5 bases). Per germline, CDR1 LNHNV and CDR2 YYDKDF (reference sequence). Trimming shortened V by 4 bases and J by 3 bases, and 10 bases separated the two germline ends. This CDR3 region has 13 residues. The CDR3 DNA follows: TGTGCCACCAGCATGACAGACCACTACGAGCAGTACTTC. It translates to CATSMTDHYEQYF.

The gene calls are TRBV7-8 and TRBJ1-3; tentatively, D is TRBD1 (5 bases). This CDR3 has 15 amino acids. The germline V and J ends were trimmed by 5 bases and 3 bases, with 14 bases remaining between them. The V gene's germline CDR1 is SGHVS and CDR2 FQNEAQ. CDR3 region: CASSHSGQGGNTIYF. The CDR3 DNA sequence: TGTGCCAGCAGCCACAGCGGGCAGGGTGGAAACACCATATATTTT.

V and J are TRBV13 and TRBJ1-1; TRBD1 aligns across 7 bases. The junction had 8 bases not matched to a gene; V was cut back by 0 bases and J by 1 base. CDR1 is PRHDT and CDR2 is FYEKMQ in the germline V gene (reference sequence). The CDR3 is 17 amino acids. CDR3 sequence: CASSLGSAGGWNTEAFF. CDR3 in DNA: TGTGCCAGCAGCTTAGGGTCGGCAGGGGGGTGGAACACTGAAGCTTTCTTT.

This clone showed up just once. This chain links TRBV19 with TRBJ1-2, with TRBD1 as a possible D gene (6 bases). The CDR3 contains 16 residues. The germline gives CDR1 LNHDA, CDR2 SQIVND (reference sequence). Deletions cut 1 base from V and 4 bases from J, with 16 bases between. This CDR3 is CASSIVLWTALYGYTF. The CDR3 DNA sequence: TGTGCCAGTAGTATAGTCCTCTGGACAGCACTCTATGGCTACACCTTC.

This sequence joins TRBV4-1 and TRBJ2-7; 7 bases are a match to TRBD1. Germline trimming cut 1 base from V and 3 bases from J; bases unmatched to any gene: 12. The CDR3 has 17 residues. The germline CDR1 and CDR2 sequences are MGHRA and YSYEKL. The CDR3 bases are TGCGCCAGCAGCCAAGCCCCGCTCGGGACAGACAACTACGAGCAGTACTTC. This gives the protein CASSQAPLGTDNYEQYF.

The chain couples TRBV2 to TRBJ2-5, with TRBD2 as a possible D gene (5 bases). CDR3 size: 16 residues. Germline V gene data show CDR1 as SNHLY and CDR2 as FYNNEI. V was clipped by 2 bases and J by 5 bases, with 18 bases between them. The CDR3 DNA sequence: TGTGCCAGCAGTGAAATGGTAGCAGAGGGCCGGGAGACCCAGTACTTC. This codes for CASSEMVAEGRETQYF.

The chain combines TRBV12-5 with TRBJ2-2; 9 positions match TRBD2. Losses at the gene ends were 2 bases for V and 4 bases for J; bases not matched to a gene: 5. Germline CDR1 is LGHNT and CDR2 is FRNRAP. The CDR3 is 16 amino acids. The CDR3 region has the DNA TGTGCTAGTGGTTTGTGGCGGGAGGGCCCCACCGGGGAGCTGTTTTTT. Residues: CASGLWREGPTGELFF.

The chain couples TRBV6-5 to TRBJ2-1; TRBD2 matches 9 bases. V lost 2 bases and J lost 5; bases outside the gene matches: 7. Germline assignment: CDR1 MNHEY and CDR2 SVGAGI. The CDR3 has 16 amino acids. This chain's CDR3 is CASSYASGGHHNEQFF. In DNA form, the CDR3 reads TGTGCCAGCAGTTACGCGAGCGGGGGGCACCACAATGAGCAGTTCTTC.

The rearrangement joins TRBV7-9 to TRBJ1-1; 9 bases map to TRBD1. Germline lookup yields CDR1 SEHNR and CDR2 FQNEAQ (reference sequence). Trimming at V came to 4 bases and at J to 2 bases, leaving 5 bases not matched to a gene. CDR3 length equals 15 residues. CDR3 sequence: CASSSRDRVNTEAFF. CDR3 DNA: TGTGCCAGCAGCTCCCGGGACAGGGTTAACACTGAAGCTTTCTTT.

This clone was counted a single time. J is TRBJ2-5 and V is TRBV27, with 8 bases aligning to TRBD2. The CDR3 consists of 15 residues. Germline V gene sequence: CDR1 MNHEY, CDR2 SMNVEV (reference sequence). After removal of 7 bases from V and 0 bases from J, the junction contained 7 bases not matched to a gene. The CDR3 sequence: CASKVAGLYQETQYF. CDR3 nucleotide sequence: TGTGCCAGCAAGGTAGCGGGGCTGTACCAAGAGACCCAGTACTTC.

CDR3 sequence reads: CASSFLPVNYGYTF. The CDR3 nucleotides are TGTGCCAGCAGTTTTCTCCCGGTTAACTATGGCTACACCTTC. The chain has TRBV27 and TRBJ1-2; D uncertain. This CDR3 is 14 amino acids long. V was pared by 3 bases and J by 1 base, with 9 bases between. From germline, CDR1 is MNHEY and CDR2 SMNVEV (reference sequence).

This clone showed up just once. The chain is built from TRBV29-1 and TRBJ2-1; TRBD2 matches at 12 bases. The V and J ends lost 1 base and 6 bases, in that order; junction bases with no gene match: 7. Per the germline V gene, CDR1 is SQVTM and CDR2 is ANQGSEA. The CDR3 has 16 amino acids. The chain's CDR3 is CSVEGPTSGSSNEQFF. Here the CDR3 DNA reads TGCAGCGTTGAAGGGCCGACTAGCGGGAGCAGCAATGAGCAGTTCTTC.